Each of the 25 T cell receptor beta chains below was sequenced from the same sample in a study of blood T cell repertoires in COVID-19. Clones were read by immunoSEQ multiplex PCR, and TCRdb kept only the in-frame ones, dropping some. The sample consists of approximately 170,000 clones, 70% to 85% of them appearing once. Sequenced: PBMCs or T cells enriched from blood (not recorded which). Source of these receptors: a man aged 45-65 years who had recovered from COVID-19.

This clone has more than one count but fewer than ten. The CDR3 bases are TGTGCCTGGAGCCGACTCGGGGGCTATGGCTACACCTTC. It is translated as CAWSRLGGYGYTF. The chain joins TRBV30 to TRBJ1-2; TRBD1 might be the D (5 bases). CDR1 is GTSNPN and CDR2 is SVGIG in the germline V gene (reference sequence). The ends were cut back, 3 bases at V and 4 bases at J, with 12 bases in the middle. The CDR3 is 13 amino acids. Drawing the rest from reference TRBV30 and TRBJ1-2, the complete variable domain is SQTIHQWPATLVQPVGSPLSLECTVEGTSNPNLYWYRQAAGRGLQLLFYSVGIGQISSEVPQNLSASRPQDRQFILSSKKLLLSDSGFYLCAWSRLGGYGYTFGSGTRLTVV.

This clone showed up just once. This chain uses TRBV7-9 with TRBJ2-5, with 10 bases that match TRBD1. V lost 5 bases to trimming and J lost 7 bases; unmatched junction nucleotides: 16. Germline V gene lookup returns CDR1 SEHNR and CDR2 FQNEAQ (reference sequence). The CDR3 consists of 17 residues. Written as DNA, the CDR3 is TGTGCCAGCAGCCCACGACTCCCGGGACAGGGGCTGGGGACCCAGTACTTC. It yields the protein CASSPRLPGQGLGTQYF.

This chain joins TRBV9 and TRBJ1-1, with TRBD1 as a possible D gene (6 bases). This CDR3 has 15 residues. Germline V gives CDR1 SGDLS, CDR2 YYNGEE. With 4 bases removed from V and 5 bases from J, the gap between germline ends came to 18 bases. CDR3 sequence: CASSPSQGIGTEAFF. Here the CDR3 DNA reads TGTGCCAGCAGCCCTAGCCAGGGGATCGGGACTGAAGCTTTCTTT. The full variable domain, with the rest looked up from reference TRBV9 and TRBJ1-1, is DSGVTQTPKHLITATGQRVTLRCSPRSGDLSVYWYQQSLDQGLQFLIQYYNGEERAKGNILERFSAQQFPDLHSELNLSSLELGDSALYFCASSPSQGIGTEAFFGQGTRLTVV.

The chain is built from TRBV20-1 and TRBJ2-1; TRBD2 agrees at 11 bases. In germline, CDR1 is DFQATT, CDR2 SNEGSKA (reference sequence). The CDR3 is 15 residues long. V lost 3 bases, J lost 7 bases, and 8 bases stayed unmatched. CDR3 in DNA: TGCAGTGCTAGTCATAGCGGGGGGGGCCGGAATGAGCAGTTCTTC. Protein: CSASHSGGGRNEQFF.

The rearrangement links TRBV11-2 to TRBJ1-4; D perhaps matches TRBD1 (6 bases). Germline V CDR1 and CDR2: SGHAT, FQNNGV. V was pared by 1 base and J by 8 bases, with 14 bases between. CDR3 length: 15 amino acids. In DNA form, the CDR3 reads TGTGCCAGCAGCTTAGTCCCAGGGGTAGGAGAAAAACTGTTTTTT. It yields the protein CASSLVPGVGEKLFF.

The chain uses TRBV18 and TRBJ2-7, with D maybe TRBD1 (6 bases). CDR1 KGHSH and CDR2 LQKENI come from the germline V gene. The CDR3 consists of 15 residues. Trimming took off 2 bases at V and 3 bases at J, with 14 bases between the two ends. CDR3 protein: CASSPMSGQLYEQYF. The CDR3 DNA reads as TGTGCCAGCTCACCAATGTCTGGACAGCTCTACGAGCAGTACTTC.

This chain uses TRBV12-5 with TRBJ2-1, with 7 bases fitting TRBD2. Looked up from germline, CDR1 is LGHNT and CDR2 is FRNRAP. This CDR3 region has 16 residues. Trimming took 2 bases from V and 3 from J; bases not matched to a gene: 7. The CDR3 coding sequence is TGTGCTAGTGGTTTGTTTGCGGGAGAAGTCTACAATGAGCAGTTCTTC. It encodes CASGLFAGEVYNEQFF.

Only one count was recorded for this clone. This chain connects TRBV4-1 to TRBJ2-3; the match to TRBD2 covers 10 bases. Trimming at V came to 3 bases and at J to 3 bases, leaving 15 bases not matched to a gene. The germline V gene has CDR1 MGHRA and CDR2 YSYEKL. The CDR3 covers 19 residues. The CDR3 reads CASSQSSGGALLGTDTQYF. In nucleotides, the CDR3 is TGCGCCAGCAGCCAGTCCAGCGGGGGGGCTCTCTTAGGGACAGATACGCAGTATTTT.

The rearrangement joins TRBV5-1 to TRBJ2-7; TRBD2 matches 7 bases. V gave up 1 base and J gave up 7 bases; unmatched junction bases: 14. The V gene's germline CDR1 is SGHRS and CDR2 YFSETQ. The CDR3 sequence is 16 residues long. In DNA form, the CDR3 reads TGCGCCAGCAGCTTGCTGGGAAGCGGGGCCGGTGGAGAGCAGTACTTC. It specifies CASSLLGSGAGGEQYF.

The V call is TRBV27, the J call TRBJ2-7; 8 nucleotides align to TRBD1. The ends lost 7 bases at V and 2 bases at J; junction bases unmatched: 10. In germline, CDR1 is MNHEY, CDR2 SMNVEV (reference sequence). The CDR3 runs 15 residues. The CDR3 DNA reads TGTGCCAGCACCTTCAGGAAGGACAGGGCCTACGAGCAGTACTTC. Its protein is CASTFRKDRAYEQYF.

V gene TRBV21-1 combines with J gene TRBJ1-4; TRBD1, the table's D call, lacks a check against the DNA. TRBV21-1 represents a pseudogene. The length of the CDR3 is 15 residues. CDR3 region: CASSKEGYQNEKLFF. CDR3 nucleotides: TGTGCCAGCAGCAAAGAGGGGTACCAGAATGAAAAACTGTTTTTT.

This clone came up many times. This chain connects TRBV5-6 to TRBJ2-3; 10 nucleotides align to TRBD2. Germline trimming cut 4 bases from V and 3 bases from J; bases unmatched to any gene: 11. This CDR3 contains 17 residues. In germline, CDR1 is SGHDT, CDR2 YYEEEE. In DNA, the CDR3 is TGTGCCAGCAGCCAACAGGTAGCGGGGGGACGAACAGATACGCAGTATTTT. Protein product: CASSQQVAGGRTDTQYF.

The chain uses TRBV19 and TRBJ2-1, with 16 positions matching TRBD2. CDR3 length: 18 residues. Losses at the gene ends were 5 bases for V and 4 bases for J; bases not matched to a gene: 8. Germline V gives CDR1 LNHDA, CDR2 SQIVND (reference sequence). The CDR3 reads CASSGTGTSGGGYNEQFF. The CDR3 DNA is TGTGCCAGTAGTGGGACCGGGACTAGCGGGGGGGGATACAATGAGCAGTTCTTC.

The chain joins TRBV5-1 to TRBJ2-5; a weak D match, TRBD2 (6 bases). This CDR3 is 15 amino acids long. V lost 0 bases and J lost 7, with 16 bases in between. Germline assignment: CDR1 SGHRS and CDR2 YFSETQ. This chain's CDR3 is CASSLGGTEPRTQYF. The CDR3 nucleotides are TGCGCCAGCAGCTTGGGCGGGACTGAGCCAAGGACCCAGTACTTC.

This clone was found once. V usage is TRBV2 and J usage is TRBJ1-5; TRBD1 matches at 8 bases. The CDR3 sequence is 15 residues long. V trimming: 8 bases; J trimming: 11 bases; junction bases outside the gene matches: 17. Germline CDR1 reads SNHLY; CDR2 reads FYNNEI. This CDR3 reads CASARDRNTPGAQHF. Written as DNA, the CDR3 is TGTGCCAGCGCCCGGGACAGGAATACTCCTGGGGCCCAGCATTTT.

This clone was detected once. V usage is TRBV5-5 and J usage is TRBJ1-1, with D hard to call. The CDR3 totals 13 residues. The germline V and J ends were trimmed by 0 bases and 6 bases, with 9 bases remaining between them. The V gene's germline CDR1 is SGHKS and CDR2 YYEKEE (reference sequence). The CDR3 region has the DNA TGTGCCAGCAGCTTGGTTGGGCGATCTGAAGCTTTCTTT. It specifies CASSLVGRSEAFF.

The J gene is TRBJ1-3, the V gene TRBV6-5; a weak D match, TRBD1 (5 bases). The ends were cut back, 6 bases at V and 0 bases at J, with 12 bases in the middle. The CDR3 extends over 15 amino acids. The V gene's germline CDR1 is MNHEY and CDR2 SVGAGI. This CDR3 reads CASRGLTHSGNTIYF. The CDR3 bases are TGTGCCAGCAGGGGACTGACTCACTCTGGAAACACCATATATTTT.

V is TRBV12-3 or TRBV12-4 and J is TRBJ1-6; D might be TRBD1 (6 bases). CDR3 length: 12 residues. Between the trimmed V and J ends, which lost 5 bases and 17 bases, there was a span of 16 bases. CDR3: CASSHGQSGIHF. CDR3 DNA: TGTGCCAGCAGTCACGGACAGTCGGGCATCCACTTT.

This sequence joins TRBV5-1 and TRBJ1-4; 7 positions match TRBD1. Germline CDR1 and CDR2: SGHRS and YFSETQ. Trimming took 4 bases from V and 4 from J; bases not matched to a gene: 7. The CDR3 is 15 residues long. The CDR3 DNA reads TGCGCCAGCAGCGGACGGGACAGCCTTAATGAAAAACTGTTTTTT. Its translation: CASSGRDSLNEKLFF.

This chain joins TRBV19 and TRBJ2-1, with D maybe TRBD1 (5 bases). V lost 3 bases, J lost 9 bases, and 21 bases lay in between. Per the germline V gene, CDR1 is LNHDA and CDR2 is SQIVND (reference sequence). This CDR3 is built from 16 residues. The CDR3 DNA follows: TGTGCCAGTAGTATCGGCACAGGCCAGGTCCTTTTTGAGCAGTTCTTC. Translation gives CASSIGTGQVLFEQFF.

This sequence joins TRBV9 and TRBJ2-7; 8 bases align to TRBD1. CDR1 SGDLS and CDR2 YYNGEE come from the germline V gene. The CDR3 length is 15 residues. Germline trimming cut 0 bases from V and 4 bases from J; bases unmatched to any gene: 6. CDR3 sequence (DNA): TGTGCCAGCAGCGTAGGATCGGACAGGGAATACGAGCAGTACTTC. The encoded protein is CASSVGSDREYEQYF.

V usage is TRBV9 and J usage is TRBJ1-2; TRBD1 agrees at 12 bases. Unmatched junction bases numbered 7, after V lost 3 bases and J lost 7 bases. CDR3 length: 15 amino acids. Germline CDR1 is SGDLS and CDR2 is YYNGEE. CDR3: CASSGPGQGASGYTF. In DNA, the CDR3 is TGTGCCAGCAGCGGCCCGGGACAGGGGGCGTCTGGCTACACCTTC.

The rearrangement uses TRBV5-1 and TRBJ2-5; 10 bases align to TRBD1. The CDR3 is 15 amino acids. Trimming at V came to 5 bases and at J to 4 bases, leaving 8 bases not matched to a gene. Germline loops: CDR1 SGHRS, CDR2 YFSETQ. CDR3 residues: CASRTGTGVAETQYF. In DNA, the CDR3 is TGCGCCAGCAGAACCGGGACAGGGGTCGCAGAGACCCAGTACTTC.

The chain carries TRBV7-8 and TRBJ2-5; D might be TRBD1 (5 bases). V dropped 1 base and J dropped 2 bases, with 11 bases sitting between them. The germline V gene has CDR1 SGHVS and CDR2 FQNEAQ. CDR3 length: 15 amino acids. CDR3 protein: CASSLGRVRQETQYF. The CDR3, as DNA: TGTGCCAGCAGCTTAGGCAGGGTGAGGCAAGAGACCCAGTACTTC.

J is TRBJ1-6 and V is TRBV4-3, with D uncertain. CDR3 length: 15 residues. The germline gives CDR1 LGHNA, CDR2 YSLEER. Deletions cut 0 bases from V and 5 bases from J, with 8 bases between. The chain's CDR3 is CASSQENGNNSPLHF. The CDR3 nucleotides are TGCGCCAGCAGCCAAGAAAACGGTAATAATTCACCCCTCCACTTT.